This TCR beta chain emerged from a study of T-cell reconstitution after alpha-beta-depleted transplantation in children. Regarding the study as a whole: Fresh T-cell production supplied most of the T-cell counts and diversity seen one year after transplant. It was reported that alpha-beta T cells came from several hundred expanded graft clones (about two months after transplant). Surviving recipient T cells and thymic progenitors accounted for the high day-60 TCRbeta diversity observed in some patients.

Points on this clonotype: Antigen unknown.

Unique molecular identifiers were built into the TCRbeta library. TCRdb passed the PCR reads through MiXCR, listing each CDR3 protein once. Found here are under 750,000 distinct CDR3 sequences, roughly 23% of them singletons; the top ten hold 14%. CDR3 length: 14 amino acids. Unmatched junction bases numbered 5, after V lost 6 bases and J lost 3 bases. This clonotype originated in a boy under three years old who had a stem cell transplant for acute myeloid leukemia, so the T cells may come from the graft donor. The V and J genes are TRBV12-3 or TRBV12-4 and TRBJ2-1; 7 bases map to TRBD1. Material: PBMCs, mostly from graft donor cells, obtained 360 days after TCRalphabeta/CD19-depleted stem cell transplant. The chain's CDR3 is CASRTTGVYNEQFF. In nucleotides, the CDR3 is TGTGCCAGCAGGACTACAGGGGTCTACAATGAGCAGTTCTTC.